This T cell receptor (beta chain) was recorded in a study of OX40 agonist ivuxolimab in advanced cancers. In the study overall: Intravenous ivuxolimab at 0.01 to 10 mg/kg was given to patients every 2 weeks.

The study, taken as a whole, reports: In CD8+ T cells, expanded clones were on average more numerous than in CD4+.

As to this clone: What it binds is unknown.

TCRdb keeps only in-frame clones here, not all; method: immunoSEQ multiplex PCR. This sample carries tens of thousands of clones, about 81% of them seen once, and the ten largest clones take 0.42%. The material was CD4+ or CD8+ T cells sorted from blood, obtained in a trial of the OX40 agonist ivuxolimab. This clonotype was sampled from an adult with an advanced solid tumor such as melanoma, head and neck, liver or kidney cancer.

CDR3 protein: CASSRRLARGETQYF. Written as DNA, the CDR3 is TGTGCCAGTAGTAGGCGACTAGCGAGAGGCGAGACCCAGTACTTC. This chain uses TRBV19 with TRBJ2-5; 8 bases map to TRBD2. From germline, CDR1 is LNHDA and CDR2 SQIVND (reference sequence). The CDR3 runs to 15 residues. Trimming removed 4 bases from V and 5 bases from J; junction bases left unmatched: 9.